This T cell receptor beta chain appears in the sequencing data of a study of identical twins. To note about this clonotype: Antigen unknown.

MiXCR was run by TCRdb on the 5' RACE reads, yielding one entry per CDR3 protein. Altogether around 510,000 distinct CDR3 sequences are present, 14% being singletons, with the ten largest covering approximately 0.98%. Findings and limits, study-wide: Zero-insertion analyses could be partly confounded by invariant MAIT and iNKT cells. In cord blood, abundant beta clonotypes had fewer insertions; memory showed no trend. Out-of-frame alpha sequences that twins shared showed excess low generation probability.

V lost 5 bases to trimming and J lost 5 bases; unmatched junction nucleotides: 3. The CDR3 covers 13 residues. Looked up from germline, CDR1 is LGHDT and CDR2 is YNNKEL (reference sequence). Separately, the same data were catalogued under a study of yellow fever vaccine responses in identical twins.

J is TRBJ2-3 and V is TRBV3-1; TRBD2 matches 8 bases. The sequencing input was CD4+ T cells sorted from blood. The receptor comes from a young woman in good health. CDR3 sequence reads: CASSFSGEDTQYF. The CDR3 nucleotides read TGTGCCAGCAGCTTTAGCGGGGAAGATACGCAGTATTTT.